These 14 T cell receptor beta chains originate from one sample sequenced in a study of PD-L1 blockade in urothelial cancer. Time point in this sample: peripheral blood 6 weeks after treatment start. Profiled with immunoSEQ multiplex PCR; TCRdb holds only in-frame clones, not every one. The sample consists of around 110,000 clones, around 89% of them appearing once. Specimen: PBMCs, collected around atezolizumab (anti-PD-L1) treatment. These TCRs come from a man in his sixties with urothelial cancer.

This rearrangement joins TRBV7-8 to TRBJ1-1; D uncertain. CDR1 and CDR2 (germline): SGHVS, FQNEAQ. This CDR3 is built from 13 residues. V lost 1 base, J lost 7 bases, and 10 bases lay in between. The CDR3 nucleotides read TGTGCCAGCAGCTTAGGTCCGCGGTTTGAAGCTTTCTTT. It yields the protein CASSLGPRFEAFF.

V gene TRBV28 combines with J gene TRBJ2-7, with D possibly TRBD1 on 6 matching bases. CDR1 and CDR2 from the germline V gene are MDHEN and SYDVKM. V was shortened by 3 bases and J by 3 bases, with 12 bases between the two germline ends. The CDR3 extends over 14 amino acids. CDR3 in DNA: TGTGCCAGCAGTTTTTCAGGGGTCCTCTACGAGCAGTACTTC. Its translation is CASSFSGVLYEQYF.

This clone was counted a few times. The chain is built from TRBV9 and TRBJ2-1; TRBD2 agrees at 10 bases. CDR3 length: 15 amino acids. The V gene end was trimmed by 4 bases and the J gene end by 9 bases; junction bases not matched to a gene: 10. Germline lookup yields CDR1 SGDLS and CDR2 YYNGEE. The CDR3 region has the DNA TGTGCCAGCAGCTTCCCAGCGGGGGGGCCCGGTGAGCAGTTCTTC. It codes for CASSFPAGGPGEQFF.

This clone appeared once. The CDR3 region is CASSSGQGQETQYF. CDR3 sequence (DNA): TGTGCCAGCAGTTCGGGACAAGGACAAGAGACCCAGTACTTC. The rearrangement links TRBV27 to TRBJ2-5; a possible D gene is TRBD1 (6 bases). Germline-derived CDR1 and CDR2 are MNHEY and SMNVEV (reference sequence). Trimming left V 4 bases short and J 2 bases short, with 11 bases between. The CDR3 totals 14 residues.

The chain has TRBV7-9 and TRBJ1-1; D uncertain. The germline V and J ends were trimmed by 7 bases and 0 bases, with 15 bases remaining between them. There are 15 residues in the CDR3. Germline-derived CDR1 and CDR2 are SEHNR and FQNEAQ (reference sequence). Here the CDR3 reads CASTPALRLNTEAFF. The CDR3 DNA follows: TGTGCCAGCACCCCCGCTTTGCGATTGAACACTGAAGCTTTCTTT.

A remark on this clone: Distinct nucleotide sequences in the sample also encode this CDR3. The CDR3 DNA is TGTGCCAGCAGCTTAGGGCAGGGGGCCACAGATACGCAGTATTTT. Protein product: CASSLGQGATDTQYF. This rearrangement joins TRBV11-2 to TRBJ2-3, with 8 bases that match TRBD1. The V and J ends lost 1 base and 2 bases, in that order; junction bases with no gene match: 2. The length of the CDR3 is 15 residues. Germline CDR1 is SGHAT and CDR2 is FQNNGV.

This rearrangement joins TRBV7-8 to TRBJ2-5; no clear D gene. The CDR3 sequence is 14 residues long. Germline loops: CDR1 SGHVS, CDR2 FQNEAQ. The germline V and J ends were trimmed by 0 bases and 5 bases, with 10 bases remaining between them. In nucleotides, the CDR3 is TGTGCCAGCAGCTTAGCGAGTGCCGTGGAGACCCAGTACTTC. Protein product: CASSLASAVETQYF.

The CDR3 sequence: CASSLRDRGAYEQYF. CDR3 nucleotides: TGTGCCAGCAGCCTCCGAGACAGGGGAGCCTACGAGCAGTACTTC. J is TRBJ2-7 and V is TRBV11-2; TRBD1 matches 8 bases. Germline CDR1 SGHAT, CDR2 FQNNGV. The CDR3 loop spans 15 amino acids. The V segment lost 5 bases and the J segment 2 bases; nucleotides outside the gene matches: 8. The complete variable domain, with remaining parts taken from reference TRBV11-2 and TRBJ2-7, reads EAGVAQSPRYKIIEKRQSVAFWCNPISGHATLYWYQQILGQGPKLLIQFQNNGVVDDSQLPKDRFSAERLKGVDSTLKIQPAKLEDSAVYLCASSLRDRGAYEQYFGPGTRLTVT.

The chain combines TRBV9 with TRBJ1-1; possibly TRBD1 for D (5 bases). From germline, CDR1 is SGDLS and CDR2 YYNGEE. Trimming took 4 bases from V and 2 from J, leaving 12 bases between them. The CDR3 is 14 amino acids. The DNA of the CDR3 is TGTGCCAGCAGCCTCGGGGGGGATAACACTGAAGCTTTCTTT. It codes for CASSLGGDNTEAFF.

V is TRBV6-5 and J is TRBJ2-7; the D gene is possibly TRBD1 (5 bases). Per germline, CDR1 MNHEY and CDR2 SVGAGI. This CDR3 is 14 amino acids long. Trimming left V 0 bases short and J 3 bases short, with 9 bases between. This CDR3 is CASSYSGQFYEQYF. In DNA, the CDR3 is TGTGCCAGCAGTTACTCGGGGCAGTTCTACGAGCAGTACTTC.

This clone turned up a few times. The gene calls are TRBV6-5 and TRBJ2-5; possibly TRBD2 for D (5 bases). Germline CDR1 reads MNHEY; CDR2 reads SVGAGI. Trimming shortened V by 1 base and J by 1 base, and 13 bases separated the two germline ends. CDR3 length: 16 residues. CDR3 sequence (DNA): TGTGCCAGCAGTTACTACAGAGGGTCTCCCCAAGAGACCCAGTACTTC. Its protein product is CASSYYRGSPQETQYF.

This clone appeared once. The CDR3: CATGGLAGVNEQFF. The CDR3 DNA sequence: TGTGCCACAGGAGGACTAGCGGGAGTCAATGAGCAGTTCTTC. The V gene is TRBV19, the J gene TRBJ2-1; 13 bases fit TRBD2. This CDR3 comprises 14 residues. The trim removed 10 bases at V and 6 bases at J, leaving 6 bases unmatched. Germline V gene lookup returns CDR1 LNHDA and CDR2 SQIVND (reference sequence).

Written as DNA, the CDR3 is TGTGCCAGCAGTTACCGCTCGGGTGGCCAGACCCAGTACTTC. It encodes CASSYRSGGQTQYF. V and J are TRBV6-5 and TRBJ2-5; D gene ambiguous. Germline loops: CDR1 MNHEY, CDR2 SVGAGI. V was trimmed by 2 bases and J by 6 bases, leaving 13 bases between them. The CDR3 extends over 14 amino acids.

The chain carries TRBV4-2 and TRBJ1-4; 9 bases are a match to TRBD1. The CDR3 consists of 14 residues. With 4 bases clipped from V and 8 bases from J, the junction kept 5 bases outside the gene matches. Looked up from germline, CDR1 is LGHNA and CDR2 is YNFKEQ. CDR3 protein: CASSRDRVEEKLFF. The DNA of the CDR3 is TGTGCCAGCAGCCGGGACAGGGTAGAAGAAAAACTGTTTTTT.